This T cell receptor beta chain was profiled in a study of T-cell reconstitution after alpha-beta-depleted transplantation in children. Findings and caveats of the study: Certain patients had high TCRbeta diversity at day 60, and it came from recipient T cells and thymic progenitors that survived. It was reported that alpha-beta T cells came from several hundred expanded graft clones (about two months after transplant).

Unique molecular identifiers were used to barcode this TCRbeta library. MiXCR was run by TCRdb on the PCR reads, yielding one entry per CDR3 protein. The table lists some 150,000 distinct CDR3 sequences, about 9% of them singletons. In germline, CDR1 is SGHRS, CDR2 YFSETQ. This CDR3 region has 17 residues. Details on this clonotype: Antigen: not known. Just one base apart from a much larger clone, this may be a read error.

The rearrangement links TRBV5-1 to TRBJ2-2; a possible D gene is TRBD2 (5 bases). The sample here was PBMCs, mostly from graft donor cells, taken 180 days after TCRalphabeta/CD19-depleted stem cell transplant. The TCR originated in a female patient aged 2-10 years who had a stem cell transplant for congenital amegakaryocytic thrombocytopenia, so the T cells may come from the graft donor. The CDR3 sequence: CASSPDPIAGKTVELFF. The CDR3, as DNA: TGCGCCAGCAGCCCGGACCCTATCGCCGGGAAAACCGTGGAGCTGTTTTTT.